These 10 T cell receptor beta chains were sequenced from one sample in a study of T cells expressing NK-cell markers. For each CDR3 protein, TCRdb gives one entry from its re-call of the 5' RACE reads, without DNA. Here the sample table reports 500,000 or so distinct CDR3 sequences. Sequencing was performed on blood T cells: a sorted CD56 or NKG2C T cell subset, CD4+ or CD8+ T cells, or bulk PBMC T cells (not recorded which). These receptors were taken from a man in his late teens or twenties in good health.

The chain uses TRBV5-1 and TRBJ2-3; TCRdb outputs TRBD2, but without DNA this stays unchecked. This CDR3 has 16 amino acids. Germline V lookup: CDR1 SGHRS, CDR2 YFSETQ. This chain's CDR3 is CASSLSASGTTDTQYF.

The rearrangement joins TRBV5-6 to TRBJ1-1. Looked up from germline, CDR1 is SGHDT and CDR2 is YYEEEE. The CDR3 contains 12 residues. CDR3 sequence: CASSLAWAEAFF.

The V gene is TRBV5-1, the J gene TRBJ2-3. The germline V gene has CDR1 SGHRS and CDR2 YFSETQ. The CDR3 runs 16 residues. CDR3 region: CASSLAPTASTDTQYF.

J is TRBJ1-2 and V is TRBV28. This CDR3 spans 15 amino acids. Germline values: CDR1 MDHEN, CDR2 SYDVKM. The CDR3 here is CASLQGRGKHYGYTF.

CDR3: CAISEPGLAGGPSFSNYNEQFF. The V and J genes are TRBV10-3 and TRBJ2-1; TCRdb selects TRBD2, and the lack of DNA leaves this call unchecked. CDR1 ENHRY and CDR2 SYGVKD come from the germline V gene. This CDR3 spans 22 amino acids.

This chain joins TRBV10-1 and TRBJ2-2. Germline CDR1 WNHNN, CDR2 SYGVQD (reference sequence). This CDR3 has 14 amino acids. The CDR3 protein is CASSESSNTGELFF.

The CDR3 protein is CATSRGQDTGELFF. The rearrangement links TRBV10-3 to TRBJ2-2; TCRdb's D call of TRBD1 is untestable without DNA. CDR1 and CDR2 (germline): ENHRY, SYGVKD. This CDR3 is built from 14 residues.

The chain recombines TRBV29-1 with TRBJ2-3; with no DNA, the TCRdb D assignment of TRBD1 cannot be verified. CDR3 length equals 12 residues. Germline values: CDR1 SQVTM, CDR2 ANQGSEA. CDR3 region: CSLTPRGDTQYF.

The chain combines TRBV29-1 with TRBJ2-2. CDR1 SQVTM and CDR2 ANQGSEA come from the germline V gene. This CDR3 spans 12 amino acids. The CDR3 reads CSVVTGSGELFF.

The rearrangement joins TRBV7-6 to TRBJ2-7. Per the germline V gene, CDR1 is SGHVS and CDR2 is FNYEAQ. The CDR3 covers 14 residues. CDR3 protein: CASSLSGSRYEQYF.